This T cell receptor (beta chain) stems from a study of blood T cells in healthy people across ages. Study overall: For every two T cells, template switching captured about one barcoded beta molecule.

Regarding the study as a whole: Diversity of TCR beta per million T cells declined in a roughly linear way with age. When set beside aged donors, long-lived donors presented more naive CD4+ cells and higher diversity.

Isolation recovered at least 7 million PBMCs from every sample. Together with a sample-barcoded 5' primer, a J-beta primer mix was included in a second PCR lasting roughly 6 to 12 cycles. TCRdb independently ran MiXCR on the 5' RACE reads; one entry per CDR3 protein. Of some 700,000 distinct CDR3 sequences listed, 22% are singletons. Turning to this clonotype: Its antigen is unidentified.

Germline loops: CDR1 MDHEN, CDR2 SYDVKM. The CDR3 has 13 amino acids. Trimming took 8 bases from V and 0 from J, leaving 8 bases between them. The rearrangement uses TRBV28 and TRBJ1-5; D remains unclear. The sequence derives from an older man in good health. The sequenced material came from blood. The CDR3 DNA is TGTGCCAGCCGAACCGATAGCAATCAGCCCCAGCATTTT. Translating it yields CASRTDSNQPQHF.